This T cell receptor beta chain was found in a study of cytomegalovirus exposure and HLA in healthy donors. Use of 60 Vbeta and 13 Jbeta primers characterized the PCR. Data came from immunoSEQ multiplex PCR; TCRdb stores just in-frame clones and leaves some out. Of around 130,000 clones listed, around four fifths were seen once; the top ten hold roughly 5.7%. General study points: A list of about 180 TCR beta chains associated with cytomegalovirus was given. Sequencing likely generated an artifact that appeared as a cluster of highly shared sequence variants. Productive status was seen about 90% or about 30% of the time for most TCR beta V segments in an earlier analysis. Most TCR sequences showed up rarely, but some public TCRs showed up in many donors.

The V end lost 5 bases, the J end lost 2 bases, and 13 bases lay between the germline ends. There are 15 residues in the CDR3. Per the germline V gene, CDR1 is SEHNR and CDR2 is FQNEAQ (reference sequence). With respect to this clone: The antigen remains undetermined.

The sequenced sample was PBMCs. This TCR derives from a man aged 25 to 40 in good health and CMV-seronegative. The chain is built from TRBV7-9 and TRBJ1-3, with a possible D match to TRBD1 (5 bases). The CDR3 bases are TGTGCCAGCAGCCGTGTTTGGGGGGCTGGAAACACCATATATTTT. As protein: CASSRVWGAGNTIYF.